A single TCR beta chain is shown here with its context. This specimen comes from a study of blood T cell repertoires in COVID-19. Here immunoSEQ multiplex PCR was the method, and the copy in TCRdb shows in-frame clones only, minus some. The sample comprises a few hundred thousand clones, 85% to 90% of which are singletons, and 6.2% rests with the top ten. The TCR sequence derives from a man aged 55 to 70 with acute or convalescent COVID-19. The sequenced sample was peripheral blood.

The CDR3 protein is CASSEGHPGNYEQYF. The CDR3 region has the DNA TGTGCCAGCAGCGAGGGACACCCAGGGAATTACGAGCAGTACTTC. This chain connects TRBV7-3 to TRBJ2-7; a possible D gene is TRBD1 (6 bases). The CDR3 has 15 residues. From germline, CDR1 is SGHTA and CDR2 FQGTGA. The V end lost 5 bases, the J end lost 4 bases, and 18 bases lay between the germline ends. The whole variable domain, filled in from reference TRBV7-3 and TRBJ2-7, reads GAGVSQTPSNKVTEKGKYVELRCDPISGHTALYWYRQSLGQGPEFLIYFQGTGAADDSGLPNDRFFAVRPEGSVSTLKIQRTERGDSAVYLCASSEGHPGNYEQYFGPGTRLTVT.